This T cell receptor (beta chain) was recorded in a study of chemoradiotherapy in HPV16-positive cancers. Study in general: Candidate HPV-specific T-cell clones and common TCR motifs came from functional assays in two HPV16-positive patients.

TCRdb keeps only in-frame clones here, not all; method: immunoSEQ multiplex PCR. This sample yields 650 to 750 clones, of which roughly 90% are seen a single time; 3.5% to 5.5% belongs to the top ten. Concerning this clone itself: Its antigen is currently unknown.

The V gene end was trimmed by 5 bases and the J gene end by 2 bases; junction bases not matched to a gene: 7. CDR3 length: 15 residues. The germline gives CDR1 SGHNT, CDR2 YENEEA. General study points: Non-HPV-specific T cells did not expand in tumors during treatment, whereas candidate HPV-specific clones and E7-related motifs did. The functional HPV-specific definition rests on just a couple of HPV16-positive patients.

This TCR was sampled from a human donor with HPV-associated anogenital cancer. The rearrangement joins TRBV11-3 to TRBJ2-5; 8 bases are a match to TRBD2. Sample: tumor tissue, taken from a patient who underwent chemoradiotherapy. The CDR3 DNA reads as TGTGCCAGCAGCGCAAGAGCGGGGGTGCAAGAGACCCAGTACTTC. Protein product: CASSARAGVQETQYF. The full variable domain, completed using reference TRBV11-3 and TRBJ2-5, is EAGVVQSPRYKIIEKKQPVAFWCNPISGHNTLYWYLQNLGQGPELLIRYENEEAVDDSQLPKDRFSAERLKGVDSTLKIQPAELGDSAVYLCASSARAGVQETQYFGPGTRLLVL.